This T cell receptor beta chain was found in a study of T cells in Graves' hyperthyroidism and ophthalmopathy (dated by TCRdb to the late 2010s). Study-level background: Peripheral blood was collected at initial diagnosis, before any treatment. Prospective prediction of ophthalmopathy was tested in an independent validation cohort of approximately 18 hyperthyroidism patients and 15 to 17 patients who later progressed to ophthalmopathy. After sampling, hyperthyroidism patients received methimazole starting at 30 mg daily, and ophthalmopathy patients received high-dose intravenous methylprednisolone. The study also compared thyroid tissue and blood T-cell repertoires from 5 to 7 Graves' hyperthyroidism patients. TCR Vbeta CDR3 sequencing of some 140 peripheral blood samples (roughly 41 ophthalmopathy, about 75 hyperthyroidism and some 17 progressor patients) is reported in the paper. The 100 discovery patients were randomly split 7:3 into training and test sets. To identify distinguishing TCR V-J signatures, a discovery cohort of 90 to 100 patients was used, comprising 40 to 45 with Graves' ophthalmopathy and around 60 with stable Graves' hyperthyroidism.

A patient counted as having stable Graves' hyperthyroidism if no progression to ophthalmopathy occurred over 18 months of follow-up. The hyperthyroidism patients were between 18 and 65 years old and newly diagnosed, with a disease duration of less than 2 months. The study excluded patients with uncontrolled infections, other autoimmune diseases, pregnancy or lactation. Clinical symptoms, serum thyroxine and TRAb, thyroid ultrasound, and orbital computed tomography formed the basis for the diagnoses. PBMCs were isolated from more than 9 ml of fresh peripheral blood by Ficoll-Paque density gradient centrifugation. Total RNA was extracted with Trizol reagent, and quality was checked on an Agilent 2100 Bioanalyzer. Spanning cysteine to phenylalanine, the CDR3 consists of 16 amino acids. The kept DNA is CDR3 alone, 48 bases in frame from the first base. The germline V gene encodes CDR1 ENHRY and CDR2 SYGVKD. Trimming leaves V shorter by 8 bases and J shorter by 2 bases, with the junction holding 11 bases beyond the gene matches.

Findings and caveats that apply to the study as a whole: In validation, the model predicted progression to ophthalmopathy with 55% to 71% sensitivity and over 72% specificity, a median of roughly seven months before onset. Most expanded thyroid clonotypes (frequency above 0.001) were also detected in blood, suggesting blood repertoires may reflect thyroid immune responses. Ophthalmopathy was separated from stable hyperthyroidism by a 13 V-J signature model, with over 85% sensitivity and about 81% specificity obtained in cross-validation and 80%/75% obtained in testing. Sample size was not statistically predetermined, and blinding of investigators to group allocation was not performed.

Amplification of TCR beta CDR3 regions was carried out from RNA transcripts. For the first round of RT-PCR on the TCR CDR3, the HTBI primer set was used together with the Qiagen OneStep RT-PCR kit. Libraries were constructed in a second round of multiplex PCR, after which size selection and purification were carried out. Libraries were sequenced paired-end with 100 bp reads on an Illumina HiSeq2000. The paper's processing steps were these. SOAPnuke was used to process the raw data, removing reads that contained adapters or uncalled bases, had a mean Phred below 15, or lacked an exact match to the constant primer or identifier. COPE v1.2.5 was used to merge high-quality paired reads, and clonotypes were defined as unique nucleotide sequences. MiTCR v1.1 was used to align the clonotypes against IMGT TRBV, TRBD and TRBJ reference segments. Only V-J combinations with frequency above 0.0001, covering approximately 99% of repertoires, were analysed. The TCS score was defined as the ratio of F50 (clonal expansion) to E x V (chaos), calculated using BLOSUM62-based TCRdist between CDR3 peptides within each V-J. Welch's t-statistics and random forest reduced 500 to 550 V-J features to 13, which were used in a naive Bayes classifier (R e1071). TCRdb's own reprocessing of the public reads used fastp at Q25 and MiXCR and kept productive beta chains. One record per CDR3 amino acid sequence lists the most common genes and DNA. Here the V and J calls rest on TCRdb's processing, not on the authors' analysis. For this sample there are about 560,000 distinct CDR3 sequences; roughly 15% appear just once. The ten biggest clones cover around 13% of the sample.

Only a few counts were recorded for this clonotype. Its cognate antigen has yet to be identified. Qualities for individual bases were not recorded, and no much larger clone is one base off. The sequencing sample was made of blood. The V gene is TRBV10-3 and the J gene is TRBJ2-7, with 11 bases aligning to TRBD2. This clonotype was obtained from a middle-aged woman with Graves' hyperthyroidism. In nucleotide form, the sequence is TGTGCCATCGACCGTACTACTAGCGGGAGAACCTACGAGCAGTACTTC. Translated, it reads CAIDRTTSGRTYEQYF.